This T cell receptor beta chain was observed in a study of shared T cell receptors in the human thymus. Here immunoSEQ multiplex PCR was the method, and the copy in TCRdb shows in-frame clones only, minus some. The data hold 540,000 or so clones, with more than 75% observed a single time. In germline, CDR1 is SEHNR, CDR2 FQNEAQ (reference sequence). The J segment lost 2 bases and the V segment lost 5 bases, leaving 5 bases of the junction unmatched. CDR3 length: 14 amino acids. The same specimen was also included in a second study, on human thymus T cells.

This chain joins TRBV7-9 and TRBJ2-7, with 8 positions matching TRBD2. Source material: thymocytes. This sequence originates from a boy in the first two years of life with a congenital heart defect. The CDR3 region is CASSPGTSPYEQYF. The CDR3 DNA reads TGTGCCAGCAGCCCCGGGACTAGTCCCTACGAGCAGTACTTC.